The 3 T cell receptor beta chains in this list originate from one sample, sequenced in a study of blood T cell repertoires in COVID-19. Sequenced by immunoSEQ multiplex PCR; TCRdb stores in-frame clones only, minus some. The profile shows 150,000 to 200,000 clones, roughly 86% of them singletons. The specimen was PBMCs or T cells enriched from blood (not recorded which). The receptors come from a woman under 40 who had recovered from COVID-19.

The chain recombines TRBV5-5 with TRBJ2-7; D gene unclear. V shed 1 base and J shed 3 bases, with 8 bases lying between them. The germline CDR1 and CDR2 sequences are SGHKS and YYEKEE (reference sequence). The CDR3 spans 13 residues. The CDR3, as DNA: TGTGCCAGCAGCTTGTCATTCTACTACGAGCAGTACTTC. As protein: CASSLSFYYEQYF.

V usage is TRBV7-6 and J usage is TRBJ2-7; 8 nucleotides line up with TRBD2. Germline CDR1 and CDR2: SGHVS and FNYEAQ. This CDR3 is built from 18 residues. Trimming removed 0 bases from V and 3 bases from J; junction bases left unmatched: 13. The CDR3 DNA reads TGTGCCAGCAGCTTAGCGCCCGGGCTAGCGGGCATTAGCTACGAGCAGTACTTC. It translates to CASSLAPGLAGISYEQYF.

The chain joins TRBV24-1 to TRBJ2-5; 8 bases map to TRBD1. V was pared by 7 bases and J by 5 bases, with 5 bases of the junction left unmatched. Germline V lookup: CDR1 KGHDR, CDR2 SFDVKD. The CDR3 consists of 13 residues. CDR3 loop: CATSGQGRETQYF. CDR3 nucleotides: TGTGCCACCAGCGGACAGGGCAGGGAGACCCAGTACTTC.